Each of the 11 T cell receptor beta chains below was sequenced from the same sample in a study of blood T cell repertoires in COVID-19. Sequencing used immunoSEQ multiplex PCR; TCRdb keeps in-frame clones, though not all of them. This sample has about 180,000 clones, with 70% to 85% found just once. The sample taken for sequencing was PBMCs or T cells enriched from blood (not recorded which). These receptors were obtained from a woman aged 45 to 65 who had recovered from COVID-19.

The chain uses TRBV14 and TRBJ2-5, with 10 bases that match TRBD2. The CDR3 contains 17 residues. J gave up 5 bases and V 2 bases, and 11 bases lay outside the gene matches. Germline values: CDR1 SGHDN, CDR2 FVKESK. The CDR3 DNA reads TGTGCCAGCAGCCAAAGCAAGAGCGGGAGGGCCTGGGAGACCCAGTACTTC. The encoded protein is CASSQSKSGRAWETQYF.

The CDR3 DNA sequence: TGTGCCAGCAACAGGCCAGGGGGACAGGGTAATGGCTACACCTTC. This gives the protein CASNRPGGQGNGYTF. The V call is TRBV7-9, the J call TRBJ1-2; 9 positions match TRBD1. This CDR3 region has 15 residues. The trim removed 7 bases at V and 6 bases at J, leaving 12 bases unmatched. Germline CDR1 reads SEHNR; CDR2 reads FQNEAQ (reference sequence).

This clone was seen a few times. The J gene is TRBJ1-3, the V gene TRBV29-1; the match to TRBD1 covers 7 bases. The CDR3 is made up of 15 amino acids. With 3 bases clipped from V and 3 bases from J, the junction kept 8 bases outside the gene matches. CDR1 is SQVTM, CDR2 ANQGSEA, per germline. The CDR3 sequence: CSVDGTAGDGNTIYF. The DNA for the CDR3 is TGCAGCGTTGATGGGACAGCGGGTGATGGAAACACCATATATTTT.

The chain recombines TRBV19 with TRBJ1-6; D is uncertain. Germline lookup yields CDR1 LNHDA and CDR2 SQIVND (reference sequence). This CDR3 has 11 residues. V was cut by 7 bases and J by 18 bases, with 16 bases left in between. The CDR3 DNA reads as TGTGCCAGTATGCTCGGGAGAGAAACCCACTTT. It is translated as CASMLGRETHF. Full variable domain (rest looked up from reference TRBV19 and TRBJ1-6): DGGITQSPKYLFRKEGQNVTLSCEQNLNHDAMYWYRQDPGQGLRLIYYSQIVNDFQKGDIAEGYSVSREKKESFPLTVTSAQKNPTAFYLCASMLGRETHFGNGTRLTVT.

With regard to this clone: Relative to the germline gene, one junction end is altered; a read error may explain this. The CDR3 protein is CASSLISGSIF. The CDR3 nucleotides read TGTGCCAGCAGCTTAATAAGCGGGAGTATCTTC. V and J are TRBV5-8 and TRBJ2-1; 8 bases line up with TRBD2. The CDR3 covers 11 residues. The germline V gene has CDR1 SGHTS and CDR2 YDEGEE. Full variable domain (outside the CDR3, taken from reference TRBV5-8 and TRBJ2-1): EAGVTQSPTHLIKTRGQQATLRCSPISGHTSVYWYQQALGLGLQFLLWYDEGEERNRGNFPPRFSGRQFPNYSSELNVNALELEDSALYLCASSLISGSIFGPGTRLTVL.

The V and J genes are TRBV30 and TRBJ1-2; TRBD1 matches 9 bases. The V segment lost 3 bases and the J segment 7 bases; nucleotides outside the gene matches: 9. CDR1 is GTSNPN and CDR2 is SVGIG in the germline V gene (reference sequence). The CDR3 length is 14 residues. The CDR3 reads CAWRHYRGRFGYTF. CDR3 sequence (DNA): TGTGCCTGGAGACATTACAGGGGGCGATTTGGCTACACCTTC.

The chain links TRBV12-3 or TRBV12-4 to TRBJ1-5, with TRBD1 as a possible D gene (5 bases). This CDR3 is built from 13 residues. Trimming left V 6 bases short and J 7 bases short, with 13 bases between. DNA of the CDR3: TGTGCCAGCAGGCTGACAGCAGGCCAGCCCCAGCATTTT. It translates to CASRLTAGQPQHF.

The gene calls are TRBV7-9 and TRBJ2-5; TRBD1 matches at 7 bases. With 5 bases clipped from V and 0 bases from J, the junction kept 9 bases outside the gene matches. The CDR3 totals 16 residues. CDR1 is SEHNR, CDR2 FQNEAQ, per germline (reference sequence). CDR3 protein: CASSQLLGQYQETQYF. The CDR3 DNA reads TGTGCCAGCAGCCAACTTTTGGGACAGTACCAAGAGACCCAGTACTTC.

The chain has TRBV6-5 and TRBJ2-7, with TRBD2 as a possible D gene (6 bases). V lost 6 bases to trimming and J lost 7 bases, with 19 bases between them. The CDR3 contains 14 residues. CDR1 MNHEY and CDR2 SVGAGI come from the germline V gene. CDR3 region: CASSPQEGSSEQYF. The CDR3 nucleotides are TGTGCCAGCAGCCCCCAGGAGGGGAGCTCAGAGCAGTACTTC.

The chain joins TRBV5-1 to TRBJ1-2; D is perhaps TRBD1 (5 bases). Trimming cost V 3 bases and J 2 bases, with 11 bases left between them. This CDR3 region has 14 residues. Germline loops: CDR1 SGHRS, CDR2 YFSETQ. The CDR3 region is CASSSGGRNYGYTF. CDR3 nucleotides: TGCGCCAGCAGCTCCGGGGGTCGGAACTATGGCTACACCTTC.

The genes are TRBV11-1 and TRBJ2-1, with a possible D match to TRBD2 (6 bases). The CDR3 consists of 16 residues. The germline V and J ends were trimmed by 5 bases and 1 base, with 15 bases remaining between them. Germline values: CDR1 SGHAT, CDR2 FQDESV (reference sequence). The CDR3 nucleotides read TGTGCCAGCAGCCCTCGACTGGGGGGATCCTACAATGAGCAGTTCTTC. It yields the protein CASSPRLGGSYNEQFF.